The rows below give T cell receptor beta chains drawn from one sample of a study of blood T cells in healthy people across ages. A single record per CDR3 protein comes from TCRdb applying MiXCR to the 5' RACE reads. The sample consists of some 750,000 distinct CDR3 sequences, about a fifth of them appearing once. Input material: blood. The origin of the receptors is a man in his 70s in good health. CDR3s include the opening cysteine and the closing phenylalanine or tryptophan. The D gene is left open where the match is weak. The size field is filled for only some rows; it gives once, few, many or a size class.

TRBV7-6	few	TRBJ1-2	-	CASSLRDGHGYTF	TGTGCCAGCAGCTTACGGGACGGTCATGGCTACACCTTC
TRBV5-1	-	TRBJ2-3	-	CASSLGGTATQYF	TGCGCCAGCAGCTTGGGAGGCACAGCTACGCAGTATTTT
TRBV6-6	once	TRBJ1-1	-	CASSGLPGGLNTEAFF	TGTGCCAGCAGTGGCCTCCCCGGGGGGCTTAACACTGAAGCTTTCTTT
TRBV6-6	few	TRBJ1-1	-	CASMSAANTEAFF	TGTGCCAGCATGTCGGCGGCGAACACTGAAGCTTTCTTT
TRBV12-3/TRBV12-4	-	TRBJ1-2	TRBD1	CASRLQGAKGYTF	TGTGCCAGCAGACTACAGGGGGCTAAGGGCTACACCTTC
TRBV21-1	-	TRBJ2-5	-	CASSKLGRGRERAQETQYF	TGTGCCAGCAGCAAACTGGGAAGGGGGAGAGAACGGGCACAAGAGACCCAGTACTTC
TRBV5-5	few	TRBJ2-2	-	CASGLGGSTGELFF	TGTGCCAGCGGCTTAGGGGGGTCCACCGGGGAGCTGTTTTTT
TRBV20-1	few	TRBJ1-1	-	CSARDTYPHGRMNTEAFF	TGCAGTGCTAGAGATACGTATCCACATGGACGCATGAACACTGAAGCTTTCTTT
TRBV19	-	TRBJ2-1	TRBD2	CASTASGTSGRSQFF	TGTGCCAGTACTGCCTCCGGGACTAGCGGGAGATCGCAGTTCTTC
TRBV5-5	few	TRBJ2-7	-	CASRSPAGQYF	TGTGCCAGCAGGTCCCCAGCGGGGCAGTACTTC
TRBV20-1	-	TRBJ1-1	-	CSAIRALNTEAFF	TGCAGTGCTATTCGAGCCTTGAACACTGAAGCTTTCTTT
TRBV4-1	-	TRBJ2-6	-	CASSQSWDSVGGANVLTF	TGCGCCAGCAGCCAATCGTGGGACTCGGTTGGTGGGGCCAACGTCCTGACTTTC
TRBV2	-	TRBJ2-3	TRBD1	CASNLKRDRGTDTQYF	TGTGCCAGCAACCTCAAAAGGGACAGGGGTACAGATACGCAGTATTTT
TRBV7-9	-	TRBJ2-3	TRBD2	CASSPGLLRTDTQYF	TGTGCCAGCAGCCCGGGACTACTCCGCACAGATACGCAGTATTTT
TRBV12-3/TRBV12-4	-	TRBJ1-2	-	CASSPSGSGNYGYTF	TGTGCCAGCAGTCCCTCCGGTTCGGGGAACTATGGCTACACCTTC
TRBV6-5	-	TRBJ1-2	-	CASSWGGGLSYGYTF	TGTGCCAGCAGTTGGGGAGGGGGGCTTAGCTATGGCTACACCTTC
TRBV19	-	TRBJ2-2	TRBD1	CATLGDRANTGELFF	TGTGCCACCCTAGGAGACAGGGCGAACACCGGGGAGCTGTTTTTT
TRBV6-1	-	TRBJ1-1	-	CASSEYRYTEPFF	TGTGCCAGCAGTGAATATCGGTACACTGAACCTTTCTTT
TRBV24-1	-	TRBJ2-5	TRBD2	CATSVGNLAGRETQYF	TGTGCCACCAGCGTCGGAAACTTAGCGGGACGGGAGACCCAGTACTTC
TRBV20-1	few	TRBJ2-1	-	CSGLGEANNEQFF	TGCAGTGGGTTGGGGGAGGCCAACAATGAGCAGTTCTTC
TRBV4-1	few	TRBJ1-4	TRBD1	CASSQDPTSTGYNEKLFF	TGCGCCAGCAGCCAAGACCCGACCTCGACAGGGTATAATGAAAAACTGTTTTTT
TRBV6-5	-	TRBJ2-3	TRBD2	CASSYEGGRTDTQYF	TGTGCCAGCAGTTACGAGGGAGGGCGGACAGATACGCAGTATTTT
TRBV5-1	-	TRBJ1-1	TRBD1	CASSLAQGVGEAFF	TGCGCCAGCAGCCTTGCCCAGGGGGTAGGTGAAGCTTTCTTT
TRBV5-1	few	TRBJ2-1	TRBD2	CASSLGGLAGFDEQFF	TGCGCCAGCAGCTTAGGTGGACTAGCAGGATTTGATGAGCAGTTCTTC
TRBV9	few	TRBJ2-1	-	CASSPSVRGTYNEQFF	TGTGCCAGCAGCCCCAGTGTTCGGGGGACCTACAATGAGCAGTTCTTC
TRBV7-2	few	TRBJ2-7	-	CASSLDFGADEQYF	TGTGCCAGTAGCTTAGATTTCGGGGCTGACGAGCAGTACTTC
TRBV5-1	-	TRBJ2-5	TRBD2	CASSFSGRAQETQYF	TGCGCCAGCAGCTTTAGCGGGAGGGCCCAAGAGACCCAGTACTTC
TRBV20-1	-	TRBJ2-3	TRBD2	CSAAGGTDTQYF	TGCAGTGCTGCGGGGGGCACAGATACGCAGTATTTT
TRBV29-1	-	TRBJ2-5	TRBD2	CSVAPSLIGRAGETQYF	TGCAGCGTTGCCCCTTCTCTGATCGGGAGGGCAGGAGAGACCCAGTACTTC
TRBV29-1	-	TRBJ1-2	-	CSVLSYGYTF	TGCAGCGTCTTATCATATGGCTACACCTTC
TRBV7-8	-	TRBJ2-2	TRBD2	CASSLGLAGAGTGELFF	TGTGCCAGCAGCTTAGGGCTAGCGGGAGCGGGCACCGGGGAGCTGTTTTTT
TRBV12-3/TRBV12-4	many	TRBJ2-3	-	CASSFLSTDTQYF	TGTGCCAGCAGTTTCCTGAGCACAGATACGCAGTATTTT
TRBV9	-	TRBJ1-2	-	CASSGAQGIYGYTF	TGTGCCAGCAGCGGGGCACAGGGAATCTATGGCTACACCTTC
TRBV14	few	TRBJ2-3	-	CASSHRTGFVQYF	TGTGCCAGCAGCCACCGAACGGGGTTTGTGCAGTATTTT
TRBV12-3/TRBV12-4	few	TRBJ2-1	-	CASSLEDEQFF	TGTGCCAGCAGTTTAGAGGATGAGCAGTTCTTC
TRBV20-1	few	TRBJ2-1	TRBD2	CSPRTSGRMHNEQFF	TGCAGCCCCAGGACTAGCGGGAGAATGCACAATGAGCAGTTCTTC
TRBV29-1	many	TRBJ1-2	-	CSAHSNTRGYTF	TGCAGCGCTCACTCGAACACAAGGGGCTACACCTTC
TRBV10-2	-	TRBJ2-1	-	CASKKGAEENEQFF	TGCGCCAGCAAGAAGGGAGCGGAGGAGAATGAGCAGTTCTTC
TRBV11-2	-	TRBJ2-7	-	CASSSLSSYEQYF	TGTGCCAGCAGCTCTCTCAGCTCCTACGAGCAGTACTTC
TRBV29-1	-	TRBJ1-1	-	CSVSAGMNTEAFF	TGCAGCGTTTCTGCGGGGATGAACACTGAAGCTTTCTTT
TRBV7-2	few	TRBJ2-5	-	CASSHKPLKQETQYF	TGTGCCAGCAGCCATAAGCCCCTTAAGCAGGAGACCCAGTACTTC
TRBV12-3/TRBV12-4	-	TRBJ2-1	-	CASSHFSGEQFF	TGTGCCAGCAGTCACTTCAGCGGTGAGCAGTTCTTC
TRBV20-1	-	TRBJ2-1	-	CSARRATYNEQFF	TGCAGTGCTAGAAGGGCGACCTACAATGAGCAGTTCTTC
TRBV5-1	-	TRBJ2-1	TRBD2	CASSPEGTSEVEQFF	TGCGCCAGCAGCCCCGAGGGGACTAGCGAGGTTGAGCAGTTCTTC
TRBV5-1	few	TRBJ1-2	-	CASSLARTTDYGYTF	TGCGCCAGCAGCTTGGCTAGGACTACGGACTATGGCTACACCTTC
TRBV10-2	-	TRBJ1-5	-	CASRKGNQPQHF	TGCGCCAGCAGGAAGGGCAATCAGCCCCAGCATTTT
TRBV27	few	TRBJ1-4	TRBD1	CASSPRQGGPLNEKLFF	TGTGCCAGCAGTCCACGACAGGGGGGCCCTCTTAATGAAAAACTGTTTTTT
TRBV5-5	-	TRBJ1-1	-	CASSLAGRALTEAFF	TGTGCCAGCAGCTTGGCGGGCCGTGCGCTCACTGAAGCTTTCTTT
TRBV6-1	-	TRBJ1-2	-	CASSLGMANYGYTF	TGTGCCAGCAGTCTCGGGATGGCTAACTATGGCTACACCTTC